The 25 T cell receptor beta chains below were found in one sample sequenced in a study of blood T cell repertoires in COVID-19 (dated by TCRdb to 2020 to 2022). The library came from the immunoSEQ multiplex PCR assay. TCRdb holds this immuneACCESS table with in-frame rearrangements only. Some clones are missing; in checked studies, unresolved V genes explain under half, and the rest has no known cause. The sample contains about 130,000 clones, about four fifths of them found a single time. 37% of the sample is taken by the ten largest. Sample: peripheral blood. These receptors all come from a man aged 35 to 55 with active or convalescent COVID-19.

The chain is built from TRBV30 and TRBJ1-2; D may be TRBD1 (5 bases). CDR3 length equals 12 residues. V was pared by 1 base and J by 7 bases, with 10 bases between. CDR1 is GTSNPN and CDR2 is SVGIG in the germline V gene (reference sequence). The CDR3 DNA follows: TGTGCCTGGAGTGCCGACAGAGGTGGCTACACCTTC. Its translation is CAWSADRGGYTF.

The chain links TRBV5-1 to TRBJ2-3; 9 bases agree with TRBD1. J gave up 5 bases and V 4 bases, and 8 bases lay outside the gene matches. Germline V gene lookup returns CDR1 SGHRS and CDR2 YFSETQ. CDR3 length: 15 residues. DNA of the CDR3: TGCGCCAGCAGCGACCGGGACAGGGCAGGAGATACGCAGTATTTT. This sequence encodes CASSDRDRAGDTQYF.

The chain uses TRBV5-1 and TRBJ2-2; D is unclear. Germline V lookup: CDR1 SGHRS, CDR2 YFSETQ. The CDR3 runs to 17 residues. Deletions cut 0 bases from V and 2 bases from J, with 14 bases between. The CDR3 DNA follows: TGCGCCAGCAGCTTGGCCGCGGTAGGCAGAAACACCGGGGAGCTGTTTTTT. It encodes CASSLAAVGRNTGELFF. The whole variable domain, remainder taken from reference TRBV5-1 and TRBJ2-2, is KAGVTQTPRYLIKTRGQQVTLSCSPISGHRSVSWYQQTPGQGLQFLFEYFSETQRNKGNFPGRFSGRQFSNSRSEMNVSTLELGDSALYLCASSLAAVGRNTGELFFGEGSRLTVL.

The genes are TRBV24-1 and TRBJ2-7, with a tentative D call TRBD1 (5 bases). Germline V gene data show CDR1 as KGHDR and CDR2 as SFDVKD. Trimming pared 3 bases from V and 2 bases from J, leaving 16 bases between. The CDR3 consists of 16 residues. The CDR3 DNA is TGTGCCACCAGTGATGCAATAACAGGTGATCCCTACGAGCAGTACTTC. Its translation: CATSDAITGDPYEQYF.

This clone has a handful of counts. The chain is built from TRBV4-2 and TRBJ1-4, with 7 bases fitting TRBD1. Trimming at V came to 1 base and at J to 2 bases, leaving 7 bases not matched to a gene. Germline lookup yields CDR1 LGHNA and CDR2 YNFKEQ. The CDR3 spans 17 residues. The CDR3 bases are TGTGCCAGCAGCCAAGGGAAGGGGGCGGGGACTAATGAAAAACTGTTTTTT. Translating it yields CASSQGKGAGTNEKLFF.

J is TRBJ2-1 and V is TRBV7-6, with 8 positions matching TRBD1. The CDR3 has 15 residues. V lost 0 bases to trimming and J lost 5 bases; unmatched junction nucleotides: 3. Germline V gene sequence: CDR1 SGHVS, CDR2 FNYEAQ. The CDR3 protein is CASSLARTGNNEQFF. The CDR3 nucleotides read TGTGCCAGCAGCTTAGCGAGGACAGGGAACAATGAGCAGTTCTTC. The whole variable domain, remainder taken from reference TRBV7-6 and TRBJ2-1, is GAGVSQSPRYKVTKRGQDVALRCDPISGHVSLYWYRQALGQGPEFLTYFNYEAQQDKSGLPNDRFSAERPEGSISTLTIQRTEQRDSAMYRCASSLARTGNNEQFFGPGTRLTVL.

This clone showed up just once. The chain joins TRBV10-1 to TRBJ2-7, with D maybe TRBD2 (5 bases). The V gene's germline CDR1 is WNHNN and CDR2 SYGVQD (reference sequence). The CDR3 sequence is 9 residues long. Deletions cut 6 bases from V and 13 bases from J, with 10 bases between. CDR3 loop: CASRRVTYF. CDR3 DNA sequence: TGCGCCAGCAGGAGGGTAACATACTTC.

The J gene is TRBJ1-1, the V gene TRBV5-1, with D tentatively TRBD1 (5 bases). Trimming left V 4 bases short and J 0 bases short, with 10 bases between. The germline gives CDR1 SGHRS, CDR2 YFSETQ. CDR3 length: 14 amino acids. The CDR3 sequence is CASSPGGVNTEAFF. In nucleotides, the CDR3 is TGCGCCAGCAGCCCCGGAGGGGTGAACACTGAAGCTTTCTTT.

The V call is TRBV11-2, the J call TRBJ2-3; 7 positions match TRBD2. The CDR3 totals 15 residues. CDR1 is SGHAT, CDR2 FQNNGV, per germline. V was clipped by 4 bases and J by 3 bases; unmatched bases: 7. Written as DNA, the CDR3 is TGTGCCAGCAGCTACAGACTAGCAGAAACAGATACGCAGTATTTT. Residues: CASSYRLAETDTQYF.

V gene TRBV6-5 combines with J gene TRBJ2-7; no reliable D call. Between the trimmed V and J ends, which lost 6 bases and 2 bases, there was a span of 14 bases. Germline V gene lookup returns CDR1 MNHEY and CDR2 SVGAGI. The CDR3 runs 14 residues. CDR3 nucleotide sequence: TGTGCCAGCAGCAACATCAACTATCCCTACGAGCAGTACTTC. Amino acids: CASSNINYPYEQYF.

The J gene is TRBJ2-2, the V gene TRBV7-2, with D unclear. CDR1 is SGHTA, CDR2 FQGNSA, per germline. Trimming pared 5 bases from V and 4 bases from J, leaving 5 bases between. This CDR3 comprises 12 residues. This chain's CDR3 is CASSKRTGELFF. In DNA form, the CDR3 reads TGTGCCAGCAGCAAGCGCACCGGGGAGCTGTTTTTT.

J is TRBJ1-5 and V is TRBV9; D is perhaps TRBD1 (5 bases). CDR3 length: 15 amino acids. Germline CDR1 is SGDLS and CDR2 is YYNGEE. Trimming took 3 bases from V and 7 from J, leaving 17 bases between them. CDR3 in amino acids: CASSGDGGVGQPQHF. For the CDR3, the DNA is TGTGCCAGCAGCGGTGATGGAGGGGTCGGCCAGCCCCAGCATTTT.

This clone occurred a few times. This chain connects TRBV30 to TRBJ1-4, with no clear D. CDR1 is GTSNPN, CDR2 SVGIG, per germline (reference sequence). The V end was cut by 2 bases, the J end by 7 bases, with 11 bases between. The CDR3 is 13 amino acids. CDR3 in DNA: TGTGCCTGGAGTCTTCCGGGTGGTGAAAAACTGTTTTTT. Protein: CAWSLPGGEKLFF.

The rearrangement uses TRBV6-5 and TRBJ1-4; tentative D call: TRBD1 (6 bases). This CDR3 is built from 15 residues. From germline, CDR1 is MNHEY and CDR2 SVGAGI. Trimming cost V 6 bases and J 2 bases, with 13 bases left between them. In nucleotides, the CDR3 is TGTGCCAGCAGGGTAGGGGGTAGGACTAATGAAAAACTGTTTTTT. Encoded protein: CASRVGGRTNEKLFF.

The gene calls are TRBV5-6 and TRBJ2-2; D is uncertain. Germline CDR1 SGHDT, CDR2 YYEEEE. V lost 0 bases to trimming and J lost 2 bases, with 11 bases between them. This CDR3 comprises 16 residues. The CDR3 coding sequence is TGTGCCAGCAGCTTGGCGCGAAGACTCAACACCGGGGAGCTGTTTTTT. This encodes CASSLARRLNTGELFF.

In this sample, this clone turned up a few times. J is TRBJ1-4 and V is TRBV9; possibly TRBD1 for D (5 bases). The CDR3 covers 14 residues. The ends were cut back, 0 bases at V and 6 bases at J, with 9 bases in the middle. Germline V CDR1 and CDR2: SGDLS, YYNGEE. Written as DNA, the CDR3 is TGTGCCAGCAGCGTAGGGGGCTGGGATGAAAAACTGTTTTTT. Protein sequence: CASSVGGWDEKLFF.

The chain carries TRBV24-1 and TRBJ1-4; maybe TRBD1 (5 bases). V was trimmed by 10 bases and J by 2 bases, leaving 7 bases between them. Germline CDR1 is KGHDR and CDR2 is SFDVKD. The CDR3 is 12 amino acids. The CDR3 DNA reads TGTGCCACTCAGGGTACTAATGAAAAACTGTTTTTT. It translates to CATQGTNEKLFF.

This chain joins TRBV2 and TRBJ2-6; possibly TRBD1 for D (6 bases). Germline loops: CDR1 SNHLY, CDR2 FYNNEI. V was trimmed by 10 bases and J by 4 bases, leaving 17 bases between them. The CDR3 length is 15 residues. Here the CDR3 DNA reads TGTGCCACCTCGATGGGGGCGGAGGGGGCCAACGTCCTGACTTTC. Its protein is CATSMGAEGANVLTF. The full variable domain, with the rest looked up from reference TRBV2 and TRBJ2-6, is EPEVTQTPSHQVTQMGQEVILRCVPISNHLYFYWYRQILGQKVEFLVSFYNNEISEKSEIFDDQFSVERPDGSNFTLKIRSTKLEDSAMYFCATSMGAEGANVLTFGAGSRLTVL.

CDR3 protein: CAWSGHSNQPQHF. In DNA form, the CDR3 reads TGTGCCTGGAGTGGGCACAGCAATCAGCCCCAGCATTTT. The chain joins TRBV30 to TRBJ1-5; no firm D call. Germline V gene sequence: CDR1 GTSNPN, CDR2 SVGIG (reference sequence). Trimming took off 1 base at V and 1 base at J, with 5 bases between the two ends. The CDR3 length is 13 residues.

This clone was counted a single time. The rearrangement uses TRBV28 and TRBJ2-1, with 12 bases matching TRBD2. J lost 10 bases, V lost 6 bases, and 10 bases had no gene match. Germline loops: CDR1 MDHEN, CDR2 SYDVKM. The CDR3 extends over 15 amino acids. The CDR3 nucleotides are TGTGCCAGCAGCCCCCTACTAGCGGGGGGCTGGGAGCAGTTCTTC. This encodes CASSPLLAGGWEQFF.

This clone occurred once. The chain couples TRBV28 to TRBJ1-6; D remains ambiguous. Trimming took 4 bases from V and 7 from J, leaving 8 bases between them. Germline-derived CDR1 and CDR2 are MDHEN and SYDVKM. This CDR3 spans 13 amino acids. CDR3 protein: CASSSPGNSPLHF. The CDR3 DNA sequence: TGTGCCAGCAGTTCCCCGGGAAATTCACCCCTCCACTTT.

J is TRBJ1-6 and V is TRBV5-1; TRBD1 might be the D (6 bases). CDR3 size: 16 residues. The V end lost 5 bases, the J end lost 0 bases, and 12 bases lay between the germline ends. Germline CDR1 SGHRS, CDR2 YFSETQ. DNA for the CDR3: TGCGCCAGCAGACGACAGGAGAGCTCCTATAATTCACCCCTCCACTTT. It translates to CASRRQESSYNSPLHF.

V and J are TRBV10-3 and TRBJ1-4; no clear D gene. V gave up 4 bases and J gave up 4 bases, with 7 bases separating them. This CDR3 spans 13 amino acids. Germline lookup yields CDR1 ENHRY and CDR2 SYGVKD. The CDR3 nucleotides are TGTGCCATCAGTGTTAACTATAATGAAAAACTGTTTTTT. Translation: CAISVNYNEKLFF.

Turning to this clone: Possible read error: a much larger clone is one base away. This chain joins TRBV2 and TRBJ2-7, with D possibly TRBD2 on 6 matching bases. Trimming stripped 8 bases from V and 4 bases from J, with 6 bases between. This CDR3 has 10 amino acids. Per the germline V gene, CDR1 is SNHLY and CDR2 is FYNNEI. CDR3 bases: TGTGCCAGCGGGGGGTACGAGCAGTACTTC. This gives the protein CASGGYEQYF.

The V gene is TRBV15, the J gene TRBJ2-7, with a possible D match to TRBD1 (6 bases). The V gene lost 0 bases and the J gene lost 1 base, with 19 bases spanning the gap. CDR3 length: 18 amino acids. The V gene's germline CDR1 is LNHNV and CDR2 YYDKDF (reference sequence). In DNA form, the CDR3 reads TGTGCCACCAGCAGAGATCAAATGGTAAAGGGGGTATCCTACGAGCAGTACTTC. Encoded protein: CATSRDQMVKGVSYEQYF.